A single sample is the source of the 10 T cell receptor beta chains below, sequenced in a study of T cell clonality in common variable immunodeficiency. Here immunoSEQ multiplex PCR was the method, and the copy in TCRdb shows in-frame clones only, minus some. The sample includes over 40,000 clones, none of them occurring once. The sequenced sample was peripheral blood mononuclear cells. These receptors all come from a person between 18 and 75 years old in good health.

There are many counts of this clone. The CDR3 end is not reached by the read, which stops 3 residues before it; the germline J gene fills it in. This rearrangement joins TRBV6-2 or TRBV6-3 to TRBJ2-5; possible D gene TRBD1, 6 bases. The germline gives CDR1 MNHEY, CDR2 SVGEGT. The CDR3 has 16 amino acids. Trimming stripped 0 bases from V and 1 base from J, with 12 bases between. This CDR3 is CASSYSTWTAQETQYF. The CDR3 bases that were read are TGTGCCAGCAGTTACTCGACTTGGACAGCCCAAGAGACC.

This clone was seen many times. The junction differs from germline at one of its ends, possibly a read error. The CDR3 region is CASSLAGGSADEQFF. The covered CDR3 bases are TGTGCCAGCAGCCTAGCGGGGGGAAGTGCGGATGAG. The chain carries TRBV7-9 and TRBJ2-1, with 11 bases lining up with TRBD2. Read sequence stops 3 residues before the CDR3 end, and the germline J gene provides the missing end. CDR3 length: 15 residues. Germline V gene sequence: CDR1 SEHNR, CDR2 FQNEAQ (reference sequence).

This clone was detected many times. The read finishes 3 residues shy of the CDR3 end, and the germline J gene is used to complete it. The identical CDR3 is also encoded by other nucleotide sequences in the sample. The chain joins TRBV7-6 to TRBJ1-3; 8 bases are shared with TRBD1. V lost 4 bases, J lost 4 bases, and 6 bases stayed unmatched. Germline loops: CDR1 SGHVS, CDR2 FNYEAQ. This CDR3 spans 15 amino acids. CDR3 residues: CASSSQGATGNTIYF. CDR3 DNA, as far as it was read: TGTGCCAGCAGCTCGCAGGGGGCTACGGGAAACACC.

This clone was found many times. The DNA ends 3 residues before the CDR3 does, and the rest of the CDR3 is filled in from the germline J gene. The V and J genes are TRBV7-9 and TRBJ1-6; 8 bases are a match to TRBD1. This CDR3 contains 13 residues. Germline values: CDR1 SEHNR, CDR2 FQNEAQ (reference sequence). V lost 5 bases, J lost 11 bases, and 5 bases stayed unmatched. Incomplete CDR3 DNA: TGTGCCAGCAGCGTGACAGGGGAGGCACCC. Translating it yields CASSVTGEAP. The complete CDR3 sequence is CASSVTGEAPLHF.

This clone came up many times. The CDR3 is cut off 3 residues early in the read; its end comes from the germline J gene. The chain uses TRBV20-1 and TRBJ2-3; 7 nucleotides agree with TRBD1. CDR1 DFQATT and CDR2 SNEGSKA come from the germline V gene (reference sequence). The length of the CDR3 is 12 residues. The CDR3 DNA, read in part, is TGCAGTGCTATTCAGGGGGATCAGCCG. This translates into CSAIQGDQP. The full CDR3 is CSAIQGDQPQYF.

In this sample, this clone turned up many times. The CDR3 spells CASTSGVFGANVLTF. The sequenced part of the CDR3 DNA is TGTGCCAGCACCTCAGGGGTCTTTGGGGCCAACGTC. The chain uses TRBV7-2 and TRBJ2-6; perhaps TRBD1 as D (6 bases). The read ends 3 residues shy of where the CDR3 ends; the end is completed using the germline J gene. This CDR3 is 15 amino acids long. Germline CDR1 SGHTA, CDR2 FQGNSA. V was trimmed by 7 bases and J by 3 bases, leaving 13 bases between them.

This clone has a count of ten or more. CDR3 amino acids: CASSRRDTALGYTF. The covered CDR3 bases are TGTGCCAGCAGCCGCCGGGACACCGCTTTGGGC. The chain combines TRBV14 with TRBJ1-2; D might be TRBD1 (6 bases). The sequence runs out 3 residues before the end of the CDR3; the remainder is reconstructed from the germline J gene. Germline assignment: CDR1 SGHDN and CDR2 FVKESK. The CDR3 consists of 14 residues.

In this sample, this clone turned up many times. The DNA ends 3 residues before the CDR3 does, and the rest of the CDR3 is filled in from the germline J gene. The chain joins TRBV29-1 to TRBJ1-2, with D perhaps TRBD1 (6 bases). V lost 1 base and J lost 5, with 8 bases in between. This CDR3 has 12 residues. Germline loops: CDR1 SQVTM, CDR2 ANQGSEA. CDR3 loop: CSVEAGDYGYTF. CDR3 DNA, as far as it was read: TGCAGCGTTGAAGCAGGGGATTATGGC.

This clone has a count of ten or more. The read halts 3 residues ahead of the CDR3 end, with the missing end drawn from the germline J gene. The J gene is TRBJ2-3, the V gene TRBV7-8, with 8 bases matching TRBD2. The CDR3 loop spans 14 amino acids. Germline loops: CDR1 SGHVS, CDR2 FQNEAQ. V was clipped by 5 bases and J by 1 base; unmatched bases: 2. The CDR3 reads CASSNSGGTDTQYF. The sequenced part of the CDR3 DNA is TGTGCCAGCAGCAATAGCGGGGGCACAGATACG.

This clone was picked up many times. The read ends 3 residues shy of where the CDR3 ends; the end is completed using the germline J gene. The chain joins TRBV7-9 to TRBJ1-1, with 8 positions matching TRBD1. There are 14 residues in the CDR3. Germline assignment: CDR1 SEHNR and CDR2 FQNEAQ (reference sequence). The trim removed 5 bases at V and 2 bases at J, leaving 4 bases unmatched. CDR3 bases read: TGTGCCAGCAGCCCCAGGGGGCGTAACACTGAA. Protein product: CASSPRGRNTE. The whole CDR3 is CASSPRGRNTEAFF.